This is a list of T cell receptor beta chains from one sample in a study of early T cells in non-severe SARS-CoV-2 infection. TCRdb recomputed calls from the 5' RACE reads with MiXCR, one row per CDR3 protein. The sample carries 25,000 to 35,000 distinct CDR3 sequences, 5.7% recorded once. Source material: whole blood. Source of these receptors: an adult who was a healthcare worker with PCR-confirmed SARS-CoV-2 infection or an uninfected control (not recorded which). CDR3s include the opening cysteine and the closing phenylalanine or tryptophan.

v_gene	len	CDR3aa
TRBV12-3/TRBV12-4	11	CASLSTDTQYF
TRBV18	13	CASSPAAGRGAFF
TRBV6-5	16	CASSYSIAGDPDTQYF
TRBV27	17	CASSLRGRGNLQETQYF
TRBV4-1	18	CASSQFRQGISRGYGYTF
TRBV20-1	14	CSARDGAGMGEQYF
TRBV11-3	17	CASSLIGLAGGPREQFF
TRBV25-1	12	CASSAANTEAFF
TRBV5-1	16	CASSSDAHRRVDTQYF
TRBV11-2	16	CASSSTSGRTHNEQFF
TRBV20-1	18	CSARDRGSGKSSYNEQFF
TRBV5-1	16	CASSLDRGPGRDIQYF
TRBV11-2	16	CASSFIAGTNTGELFF
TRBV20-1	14	CSARDETSYNEQFF
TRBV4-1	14	CASSQDQSTDTQYF
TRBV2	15	CASRRGTSAHNEQFF
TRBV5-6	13	CASSLSGNQPQHF
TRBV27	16	CASSLSRGGTVHEQFF
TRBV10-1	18	CASRMIPGTKNAYNEQFF
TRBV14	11	CASSRGPEAFF
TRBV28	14	CASTTWRANTEAFF
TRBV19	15	CATTTGNSYNSPLHF
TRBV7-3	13	CASSAGLQETQYF
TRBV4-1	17	CASSQVARDRASYEQYF
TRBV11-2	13	CASSPGTKGEQFF
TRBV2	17	CASRYPRAGPSTDTQYF
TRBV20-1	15	CSASRLLGMNTEAFF
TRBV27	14	CASSARTENYGYTF
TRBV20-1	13	CSARLAGLDTQYF
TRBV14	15	CASSQGTVPEETQYF
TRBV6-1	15	CASRLGQGVGQPQHF
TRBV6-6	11	CASSPHWEQYF
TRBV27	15	CASSLQRTRGGTQYF
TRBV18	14	CASSLGQGREKLFF
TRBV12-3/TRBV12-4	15	CASSSHYSLINEQFF
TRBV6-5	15	CASSLGQGVAHTQYF
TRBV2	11	CASSGTVEQYF
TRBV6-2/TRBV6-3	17	CASSRDSLFIAKNIQYF
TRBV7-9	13	CASEAGEADTQYF
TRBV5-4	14	CASSYGRGGREQFF
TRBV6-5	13	CASSQRDSNTQYF
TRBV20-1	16	CSARDPRKGDNSPLHF
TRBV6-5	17	CASSYSVRQGLTGELFF
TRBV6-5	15	CASNYGGSSYNEQFF
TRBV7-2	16	CASSEDRGLSGNTIYF
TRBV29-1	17	CSVVNLPEGGSYNEQFF
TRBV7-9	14	CASSLAVGVDEQFF
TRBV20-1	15	CSALTGTSGLNEQFF
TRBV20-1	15	CSAGTSGRGTDTQYF
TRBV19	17	CASSIVWGASSYNEQFF
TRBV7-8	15	CASSSDLLGHTEAFF
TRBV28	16	CASSLRPTGWGETQYF
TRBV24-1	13	CATRRTENTEAFF